This T cell receptor beta chain was identified in a study of T-cell memory formation after mild COVID-19. The wider study: Largely, the TCR clusters proved donor specific. Regarding the study as a whole: Among contracting clones, CD4+ were mainly CM/EM and CD8+ enriched in EMRA. CD4+ bias marked clones expanding day 15 to 37, unlike balanced contracting clones.

The CDR3 totals 14 residues. V was pared by 4 bases and J by 0 bases, with 8 bases between. MiXCR, run by TCRdb on the 5' RACE reads, gives a single entry per CDR3 protein. The profile covers some 300,000 distinct CDR3 sequences, with just under 20% appearing a single time and roughly 21% taken by the ten largest. This clonotype appeared a few times. The antigen remains unidentified. J is TRBJ2-3 and V is TRBV12-3 or TRBV12-4; D unresolved. The sequenced sample was PBMCs or a T cell subset sorted from them (not recorded which). This TCR came from a man between 18 and 29 years old who had mild COVID-19 (a few samples of this study predate the infection). Cell type and time point are not known. Here the CDR3 DNA reads TGTGCCAGCAGTTGGGTCCACAGCACAGATACGCAGTATTTT. Its protein product is CASSWVHSTDTQYF.